This T cell receptor beta chain stems from a study of long-term antiretroviral therapy in people with HIV (dated by TCRdb to between 2022 and 2023). Regarding the research as a whole: The earliest samples were collected approximately a decade before the 2015 WHO recommendation for immediate ART, a period when ART was typically delayed until CD4 counts fell. Test extractions of a monoclonal T-cell line alongside some 36 polyclonal samples showed no cross-contamination during QIAcube processing. This retrospective serial study examined whether starting ART and sustained HIV suppression were associated with changes in the composition and diversity of the TRB repertoire in peripheral blood. Of the 30 to 35 participants with HIV, about a dozen were female. From a few dozen adults with confirmed HIV infection, the cohort provided approximately 210 cryopreserved PBMC samples, gathered serially across a mean of approximately six years (range 1-12).

To be included, a participant needed at least one PBMC sample from before ART initiation plus at least two post-ART samples. All participants with HIV were treated in the United States of America. Cryopreserved samples of about 0.95-11 million PBMC were thawed and washed before DNA extraction. At the time of the earliest PBMC sample, participants with HIV were aged between roughly 20 and 55 years. Per participant, PBMC samples came from 1-4 timepoints prior to ART initiation and 2-8 timepoints following ART initiation, for a median of 7 samples. Serial HIV viral load, CD4+ T-cell count, ART history and demographic data were obtained for every participant. Genomic DNA was extracted from unsorted PBMC with a Qiagen kit on a QIAcube, with processing performed in batches of 12 samples. Regarding this clone: Its antigen is still unknown. Base qualities are missing; no much larger clone stands one base away.

V drops 0 bases and J drops 6 bases, leaving 8 bases in between. From the germline V gene, CDR1 is SGHTA and CDR2 is FQGNSA. From the cysteine through the phenylalanine, the CDR3 covers 14 amino acids. The sequence is cut down to CDR3 DNA, 42 bases in frame from base 1. The immunoSEQ hsTCRB v3.0 assay was used at survey level resolution for TRB variable region sequencing. The targeted TRB sequencing depth was roughly 40,000-55,000 T-cell genomes per sample. Pooled TRB libraries were sequenced on an Illumina MiSeq with a v3 150-cycle kit. From the authors' description of their analysis: Analysis of repertoires was carried out in R inside a reproducible Nextflow workflow spanning QC, data transformation and analysis. LymphoSeq2, an R package for exploring AIRR-Seq data, was used to implement the custom analyses. A handful of samples that produced fewer than 5000 total TRB sequences were removed, so 150 to 200 HIV repertoires were analyzed. Of the 188 retained HIV repertoires, about 59 were collected before and roughly 130 after ART initiation. Repertoires were downsampled to 5000 TRB nucleotide sequences, with summary statistics averaged over 100 downsampling iterations. Only TRB sequences with CDR3 regions of at least seven amino acids were retained for analysis. Two measures captured diversity: a Shannon entropy-derived clonality score and the Gini coefficient. In the repertoire networks, any two of the top 5000 CDR3 amino acid sequences were linked whenever the two sequences differed by an edit distance of one. For TRB CDR3 amino acid sequences, GLIPH2 was used to predict antigen specificity groups and MHC restriction. To flag known associations with CMV, EBV, HIV or tissue antigens, CDR3 amino acid sequences were compared against VDJdb and McPAS-TCR. Pre-ART, post-ART and control groups were compared with Wilcoxon signed-rank tests and Holm-Bonferroni correction. Entries here come from immuneACCESS through TCRdb and include only in-frame sequences with V and J called. Some clones fail to appear in such tables; in the studies checked, an unresolved V gene covers under half of the shortfall, and the cause of the remainder is unknown. V and J calls and clone size are those listed in that table; D and trimming were worked out from the DNA. For this sample there are under 20,000 clones; approximately 94% appear just once. The top ten hold 4.6% of the sample.

What the research found in general, with its limitations: Expanded TRB clones identified before ART initiation dominated the repertoire at all time points, although this dominance fluctuated and declined in many PLHIV after ART. A significant increase in TRB diversity was found to be associated with ART initiation, although TRB diversity was observed to remain significantly below that of transplant donor controls even after long-term ART. The samples span the years 2004 to 2017, and the ART regimens used may be less effective than current regimens. No data were available on ART adherence, viral resistance or therapy changes, limiting inferences about post-ART repertoire changes. Compared with controls, HIV repertoires had narrower CDR3 length ranges, and the network structure pointed to an antigen-experienced repertoire that shifted only slightly toward naive after ART. Because pre-ART samples had limited cell numbers, profiling was done on unsorted PBMC rather than on sorted CD4+ and CD8+ T cells. Limited PBMC availability meant only the TCR beta chain was sequenced, without alpha chain pairing.

The specimen was unsorted PBMCs, collected around 6.4 years after starting antiretroviral therapy. This receptor chain uses TRBV7-2 and TRBJ2-2, with no D gene named confidently. The TCR sequence derives from a woman between 45 and 60 years old with HIV. The nucleotides read TGTGCCAGCAGCTTAGCGTTAGTAGCCGGGGAGCTGTTTTTT. Translated, this gives CASSLALVAGELFF.